One and the same sample provided the 13 T cell receptor beta chains below, sequenced in a study of early T cells in non-severe SARS-CoV-2 infection. TCRdb reanalysed the 5' RACE reads using MiXCR and keeps one entry per CDR3 protein. The sample comprises under 85,000 distinct CDR3 sequences, about 14% of which are singletons, and approximately 11% rests with the top ten. Sequencing was done on a sample of whole blood. These receptors were collected from an adult who was a healthcare worker with PCR-confirmed SARS-CoV-2 infection or an uninfected control (not recorded which).

The chain recombines TRBV7-2 with TRBJ1-4; D call uncertain. The CDR3 covers 16 residues. V was shortened by 1 base and J by 3 bases, with 12 bases between the two germline ends. Looked up from germline, CDR1 is SGHTA and CDR2 is FQGNSA. CDR3 bases: TGTGCCAGCAGCTTAGGTGCGCCAACCGCTAATGAAAAACTGTTTTTT. It specifies CASSLGAPTANEKLFF.

This chain connects TRBV7-3 to TRBJ2-1, with a weak D call TRBD2 (6 bases). Germline-derived CDR1 and CDR2 are SGHTA and FQGTGA. The CDR3 spans 14 residues. The V and J ends lost 4 bases and 7 bases respectively, with 14 bases between them. Here the CDR3 reads CASSSRTGVNEQFF. CDR3 DNA: TGTGCCAGCAGCTCCCGGACGGGGGTGAATGAGCAGTTCTTC.

The gene calls are TRBV7-9 and TRBJ1-2; 7 nucleotides agree with TRBD1. This CDR3 spans 14 amino acids. V gave up 1 base and J gave up 3 bases; unmatched junction bases: 2. In germline, CDR1 is SEHNR, CDR2 FQNEAQ (reference sequence). CDR3 nucleotide sequence: TGTGCCAGCAGCTTAGAGAGGGGGCACTATGGCTACACCTTC. This translates into CASSLERGHYGYTF.

V is TRBV19 and J is TRBJ2-3; weak D call: TRBD2 (6 bases). Germline CDR1 LNHDA, CDR2 SQIVND (reference sequence). The CDR3 runs 15 residues. Trimming removed 4 bases at V and 1 base at J, with 12 bases between. As DNA, the CDR3 is TGTGCCAGTAGTACACGCCAGCGGGGCACAGATACGCAGTATTTT. Translating gives CASSTRQRGTDTQYF.

This clonotype occurred a few times. The V and J genes are TRBV6-1 and TRBJ1-1; TRBD1 might be the D (5 bases). Germline loops: CDR1 MNHNS, CDR2 SASEGT. V was cut by 10 bases and J by 1 base, with 16 bases left in between. The CDR3 runs 14 residues. CDR3 sequence: CATGTSPSNTEAFF. The CDR3 nucleotides are TGTGCCACCGGGACCTCTCCATCGAACACTGAAGCTTTCTTT.

This clonotype came up a few times. The chain links TRBV7-9 to TRBJ2-7, with 7 bases matching TRBD1. The CDR3 is 15 residues long. The germline V gene encodes CDR1 SEHNR and CDR2 FQNEAQ (reference sequence). J gave up 6 bases and V 5 bases, and 13 bases lay outside the gene matches. The CDR3 DNA follows: TGTGCCAGCAGCCGCAACCCGACAGGGTACGGCGAGCAGTACTTC. It codes for CASSRNPTGYGEQYF.

This clonotype turned up a few times. The gene calls are TRBV6-5 and TRBJ1-1; D unclear. Trimming took off 0 bases at V and 1 base at J, with 6 bases between the two ends. The CDR3 contains 14 residues. CDR1 is MNHEY and CDR2 is SVGAGI in the germline V gene. The CDR3 nucleotides are TGTGCCAGCAGTTACTCGCCGAGGAACACTGAAGCTTTCTTT. It translates to CASSYSPRNTEAFF.

This clonotype occurred a few times. The gene calls are TRBV19 and TRBJ1-2, with 10 bases identical to TRBD1. CDR1 LNHDA and CDR2 SQIVND come from the germline V gene (reference sequence). V lost 3 bases and J lost 8; bases outside the gene matches: 9. This CDR3 comprises 15 residues. CDR3 DNA: TGTGCCAGTAGTATCCCCGGGACAGGGGCTATGGGCTACACCTTC. Protein product: CASSIPGTGAMGYTF.

The chain employs TRBV11-2 and TRBJ2-5; 10 nucleotides agree with TRBD2. The germline gives CDR1 SGHAT, CDR2 FQNNGV. The CDR3 runs 14 residues. V lost 5 bases, J lost 3 bases, and 3 bases stayed unmatched. CDR3 coding DNA: TGTGCCAGCAGCAAACTAGCGGGGAAAGAGACCCAGTACTTC. Its translation: CASSKLAGKETQYF.

The sample holds many counts of this clonotype. The chain carries TRBV9 and TRBJ2-3; D gene unclear. CDR1 SGDLS and CDR2 YYNGEE come from the germline V gene. The germline V and J ends were trimmed by 1 base and 1 base, with 7 bases remaining between them. There are 14 residues in the CDR3. Written as DNA, the CDR3 is TGTGCCAGCAGCGTACGCCGGGGCACAGATACGCAGTATTTT. It translates to CASSVRRGTDTQYF.

The sample holds a few counts of this clonotype. V is TRBV7-3 and J is TRBJ2-7, with 7 bases matching TRBD2. V lost 3 bases and J lost 1; bases outside the gene matches: 12. CDR1 is SGHTA and CDR2 is FQGTGA in the germline V gene. The CDR3 sequence is 17 residues long. The CDR3 protein is CASSLGSPGGGSYEQYF. The CDR3 region has the DNA TGTGCCAGCAGCTTGGGGTCCCCTGGCGGGGGATCCTACGAGCAGTACTTC.

This clonotype came up many times. The rearrangement uses TRBV5-1 and TRBJ2-3; 9 nucleotides agree with TRBD1. CDR1 and CDR2 from the germline V gene are SGHRS and YFSETQ. V lost 4 bases and J lost 4; bases outside the gene matches: 4. The CDR3 sequence is 14 residues long. CDR3 in amino acids: CASSRDRASDTQYF. The DNA for the CDR3 is TGCGCCAGCAGCAGGGACAGGGCGTCAGATACGCAGTATTTT.

In its sample, this clonotype was seen a few times. This chain joins TRBV9 and TRBJ1-3; a possible D gene is TRBD1 (6 bases). The CDR3 has 18 residues. Germline V CDR1 and CDR2: SGDLS, YYNGEE. Trimming cost V 0 bases and J 0 bases, with 16 bases left between them. The CDR3 loop reads CASSVGTRQANSGNTIYF. In DNA, the CDR3 is TGTGCCAGCAGCGTAGGCACTCGACAGGCGAACTCTGGAAACACCATATATTTT.